This T cell receptor beta chain was identified in a study of molecular identifiers for immune sequencing clone quantification. Details on this clonotype: Its specificity is not known.

Study-wide results and limits: Clones of above 20 RNA copies carried over 97% of effector molecules; in naive cells they carried under 1%. In cases of identical TCR molecules sharing a barcode, highly expanded clone sizes could be underestimated.

It was with previously described methods and listed TCR primers that bulk TCR libraries were made. In TCRdb, the PCR reads were re-called with MiXCR into one record per CDR3 protein. The table records 490,000 or so distinct CDR3 sequences, about a quarter of them present only once. V lost 1 base, J lost 0 bases, and 13 bases stayed unmatched. In germline, CDR1 is MGHRA, CDR2 YSYEKL. The CDR3 loop spans 20 amino acids. The authors sorted naive CD8 T cells as CD8+CD4-CCR7+CD45RA+. The chain uses TRBV4-1 and TRBJ2-3; 10 nucleotides line up with TRBD1. This sequence originates from a human donor in good health. Some libraries in this study had Jurkat cell RNA spiked in. The specimen sequenced was naive CD8+ T cells from blood, with Jurkat cell RNA spiked in. Subset described: FACS-sorted CD8+CD4-CCR7+CD45RA+ naive T cells. CDR3 DNA: TGCGCCAGCAGCCAAGTGGGACAGGGGTTTTGGGACCCTAGCACAGATACGCAGTATTTT. Translated, it gives CASSQVGQGFWDPSTDTQYF.